This TCR beta chain was recovered during a study of response to subunit inactivated influenza vaccine. Study-level points and caveats: It was suggested by the authors that few new T cells are recruited by each seasonal influenza vaccination.

CDR3 length equals 14 residues. The ends were cut back, 6 bases at V and 7 bases at J, with 15 bases in the middle. In TCRdb, the RT-PCR reads were re-called with MiXCR into one record per CDR3 protein. The sample yields approximately 680,000 distinct CDR3 sequences, about 15% seen once. On this clonotype: Its antigen is unidentified.

The starting material was PBMCs from blood, obtained 11 to 12 days after vaccination. The chain joins TRBV12-3 or TRBV12-4 to TRBJ2-2; the D call may be TRBD1 or TRBD2 (5 bases each). The sequence was collected from a man aged 45-65 years who received an inactivated influenza vaccine. CDR3 sequence reads: CASSIQEAVGELFF. CDR3 nucleotides: TGTGCCAGCAGCATACAGGAGGCTGTCGGGGAGCTGTTTTTT.